The present T cell receptor beta chain was sequenced within a study of blood T cell repertoires in COVID-19. Study overall: COVID-19 samples, acute and convalescent, were from the United States, Italy and Spain.

CDR1 and CDR2 from the germline V gene are SGHVT and SQSDAQ. V lost 8 bases and J 6 bases, leaving 16 bases between the germline ends. CDR3 length: 13 amino acids. Authors' methods: Cell counts per sample came from amplifying reference gene primers. Profiling relied on immunoSEQ multiplex PCR, and the TCRdb table lists in-frame clones only, not all of them. From that table come the V and J calls and clone size; the DNA was used to work out D and trimming. The sample records about 200,000 clones, approximately 94% being singletons. V usage is TRBV7-4 and J usage is TRBJ1-2; D is ambiguous. The sample was peripheral blood. The sequence was obtained from a man under 40 with COVID-19, enrolled during active disease. CDR3 nucleotides: TGTGCCAGCGGGAAAGGGAGGAATAATGGCTACACCTTC. It encodes CASGKGRNNGYTF. Full variable domain (rest looked up from reference TRBV7-4 and TRBJ1-2): GAGVSQSPRYKVAKRGRDVALRCDSISGHVTLYWYRQTLGQGSEVLTYSQSDAQRDKSGRPSGRFSAERPERSVSTLKIQRTEQGDSAVYLCASGKGRNNGYTFGSGTRLTVV.